This T cell receptor beta chain is from a study of regulatory T cells in long-lasting Graves disease (dated by TCRdb to 2020 to 2022). In terms of the full investigation: Newly diagnosed Graves' disease patients had taken antithyroid drugs for less than 3 months. A total of roughly 33 samples were covered by TCR sequencing, comprising around 13 persistent and 20 or so newly diagnosed Graves' disease patients. The study took place in China and was registered as a clinical trial. Patients with persistent Graves' disease were compared with patients with newly diagnosed Graves' disease using TCR sequencing and RNA sequencing of peripheral blood. On the study overall, not on this receptor specifically: Sequencing and analysis were limited to the TCR beta chain. Lower TCR Shannon entropy and fewer highly expanded clones were observed in persistent Graves' disease patients than in newly diagnosed patients, which suggested clonal expansion. A larger number of public clonotypes was shared among persistent patients (under 3,000) than among newly diagnosed patients (about 990). The authors acknowledged the small sample size as a limitation that may reduce accuracy. Because the primary lesion, thyroid tissue, could not be accessed, the study looked at peripheral blood alone.

This clonotype was detected ten times or more. Its antigen has not been determined. No base quality information exists; no much larger clone differs at one position. The library was obtained by multiplex PCR. Instrument on record: Illumina HiSeq 4000. iRepertoire HTBI primers and Arm-PCR amplification of CDR3 regions were used to construct TCR beta libraries. PCR products were gel purified before sequencing. The paper's processing steps were these. Across samples, around 62 TRBV and 14 TRBJ segments were identified and used for gene usage analysis of CDR3 amino acid clonotypes. Filtered high-quality paired reads were merged into contigs using COPE and FqMerger. Contigs were aligned with BLAST to IMGT TRBV, TRBD and TRBJ reference genes, and CDR3 was defined per IMGT. Any clonotype with a frequency above 0.1% was classified as a highly expanded clone. Shannon entropy served as the measure of repertoire diversity, while the Gini coefficient captured V-J evenness. Public clonotypes were defined as clonotypes shared by more than one individual. In TCRdb, the public reads were trimmed at Q25 with fastp and aligned with MiXCR, with productive beta chains retained. Under each unique CDR3 protein, matching rows form one entry showing the most common genes and DNA. The V and J calls shown here were made by TCRdb, not taken from the authors' results. For this sample there are fewer than 450,000 distinct CDR3 sequences; 15% appear just once. Clones ranked in the top ten supply approximately 7.8% of the sample.

The time point label of this sample denotes: newly diagnosed GD, antithyroid drugs for less than 3 months. RNA was extracted from PBMCs in TRIzol for both TCR sequencing and RNA sequencing. Graves' disease was diagnosed according to American Thyroid Association guidelines. The patients came from an endocrinology department in Xi'an, China. From each patient, around 8.3 milliliters of peripheral blood was collected into an EDTA anticoagulant tube. Ficoll Paque Plus density gradient separation was used to isolate PBMCs, and no further T cell sorting was done. An Agilent 2100 Bioanalyzer and agarose gel were used to check RNA quality, and a NanoDrop 2000 was used to measure RNA concentration. The same sample was also studied in work on T cells in Graves' hyperthyroidism and ophthalmopathy. In that second paper, the authors write: A patient counted as having stable Graves' hyperthyroidism if no progression to ophthalmopathy occurred over 18 months of follow-up. Hyperthyroidism patients were aged 18 to 65 years and newly diagnosed, with disease duration of less than 2 months. Exclusion was applied to patients with uncontrolled infections, other autoimmune diseases, pregnancy or lactation. Diagnoses were based on clinical symptoms, serum thyroxine and TRAb, thyroid ultrasound and orbital computed tomography. The TCR CDR3 was subjected to a first round of RT-PCR using the HTBI primer set and the Qiagen OneStep RT-PCR kit. Most expanded thyroid clonotypes (frequency above 0.001) were also found in blood, which suggests that blood repertoires may mirror thyroid immune responses. A 13 V-J signature model separated ophthalmopathy from stable hyperthyroidism, with roughly 88% sensitivity and about 81% specificity in cross-validation and 80%/75% in testing. In validation, progression to ophthalmopathy was predicted by the model with approximately 67% sensitivity and just over 72% specificity, a median of around 5.9 months before onset. TCR V-J signatures able to tell the groups apart were searched for in a discovery cohort of more than 90 patients, of whom fewer than 45 had Graves' ophthalmopathy and around 58 had stable Graves' hyperthyroidism. Prospective prediction of ophthalmopathy was tested in an independent validation cohort of 18 to 20 hyperthyroidism patients and 17 patients who later progressed to ophthalmopathy. The 75 to 100 discovery patients were divided at random into training and test sets in a 7:3 ratio. In addition, the study compared T-cell repertoires in thyroid tissue and in blood from six Graves' hyperthyroidism patients. Following sampling, methimazole starting at 30 mg daily was given to hyperthyroidism patients, and high-dose intravenous methylprednisolone was given to ophthalmopathy patients. Libraries were constructed in a second round of multiplex PCR, after which size selection and purification were performed. Paired-end sequencing of the libraries was performed with 100 bp reads on an Illumina HiSeq2000. SOAPnuke was used to process the raw data, removing reads that contained adapters or uncalled bases, had a mean Phred below 15, or lacked an exact match to the constant primer or identifier. COPE v1.2.5 was used to merge the high-quality paired reads, and each unique nucleotide sequence was defined as a clonotype. Clonotypes were aligned to IMGT TRBV, TRBD and TRBJ reference segments using MiTCR v1.1. The analysis included only V-J combinations with a frequency above 0.0001, which together covered around 99% of the repertoires. The TCS score was defined as F50 (clonal expansion) divided by E x V (chaos), with BLOSUM62-based TCRdist calculated between CDR3 peptides within each V-J. Welch's t-statistics and random forest reduced 500 to 650 V-J features to 10 to 15, which were used in a naive Bayes classifier (R e1071). No statistical method was used to set the sample size in advance, and investigators knew the group allocation. TCR Vbeta CDR3 sequencing of some 140 peripheral blood samples (under 45 ophthalmopathy, 75 to 85 hyperthyroidism and approximately 17 progressor patients) is reported in the paper.

This clonotype was obtained from a woman between 40 and 55 years old with Graves disease. Donor details come from another sample of the same person, matched by shared clones. The material was peripheral blood mononuclear cells (PBMCs), obtained at new diagnosis, from a patient treated with antithyroid drugs.

The CDR3 loop reads CASSNLLGAAQETQYF. The DNA sequence is given as TGTGCCAGCAGCAACCTACTCGGCGCTGCCCAAGAGACCCAGTACTTC. The chain joins TRBV3-1 to TRBJ2-5; the D gene lacks a confident call. From a lookup of the germline V gene (reference sequence), CDR1 and CDR2 are LGHDT and YNNKEL. The CDR3 starts with the cysteine, ends with the phenylalanine, and has 16 residues. Solely the CDR3 DNA is kept, with 48 bases framed from the first base. The germline ends are 17 bases apart after V is trimmed by 5 bases and J by 1 base.